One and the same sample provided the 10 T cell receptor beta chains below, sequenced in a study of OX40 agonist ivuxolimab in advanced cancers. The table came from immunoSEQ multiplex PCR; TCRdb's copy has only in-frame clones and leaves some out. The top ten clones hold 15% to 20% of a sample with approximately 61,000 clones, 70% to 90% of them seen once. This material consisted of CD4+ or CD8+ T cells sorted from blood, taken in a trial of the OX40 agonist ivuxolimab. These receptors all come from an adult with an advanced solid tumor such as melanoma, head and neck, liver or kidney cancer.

CDR3 sequence: CASSSGQGRYNEQFF. The CDR3 DNA is TGCGCCAGCAGTTCCGGACAGGGGCGATACAATGAGCAGTTCTTC. The chain has TRBV5-1 and TRBJ2-1; 9 nucleotides match TRBD1. CDR3 size: 15 residues. Looked up from germline, CDR1 is SGHRS and CDR2 is YFSETQ. Losses at the gene ends were 5 bases for V and 4 bases for J; bases not matched to a gene: 7.

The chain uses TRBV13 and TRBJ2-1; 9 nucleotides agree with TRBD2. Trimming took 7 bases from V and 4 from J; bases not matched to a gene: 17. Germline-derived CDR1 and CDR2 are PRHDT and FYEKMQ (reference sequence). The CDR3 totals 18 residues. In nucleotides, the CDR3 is TGTGCCAGCAACGGGGGCGCCACCGCGGGAGGGCCGTACAATGAGCAGTTCTTC. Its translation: CASNGGATAGGPYNEQFF.

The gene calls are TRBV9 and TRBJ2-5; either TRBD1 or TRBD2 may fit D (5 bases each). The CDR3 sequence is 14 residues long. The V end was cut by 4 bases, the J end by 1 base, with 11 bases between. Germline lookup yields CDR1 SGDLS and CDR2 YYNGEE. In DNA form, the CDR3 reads TGTGCCAGCAGCCCCCGTGGGGGCCAAGAGACCCAGTACTTC. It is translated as CASSPRGGQETQYF.

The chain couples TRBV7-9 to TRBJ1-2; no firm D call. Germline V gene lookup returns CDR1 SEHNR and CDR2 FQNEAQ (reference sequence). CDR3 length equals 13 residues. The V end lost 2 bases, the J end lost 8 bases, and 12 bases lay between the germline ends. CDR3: CASSLFRAEGYTF. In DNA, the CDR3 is TGTGCCAGCAGCTTATTTCGTGCTGAGGGCTACACCTTC.

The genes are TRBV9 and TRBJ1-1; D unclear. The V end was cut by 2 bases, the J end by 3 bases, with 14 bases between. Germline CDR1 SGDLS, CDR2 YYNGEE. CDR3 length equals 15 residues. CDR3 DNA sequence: TGTGCCAGCAGCGTTTCGGGGAGTATCGACACTGAAGCTTTCTTT. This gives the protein CASSVSGSIDTEAFF.

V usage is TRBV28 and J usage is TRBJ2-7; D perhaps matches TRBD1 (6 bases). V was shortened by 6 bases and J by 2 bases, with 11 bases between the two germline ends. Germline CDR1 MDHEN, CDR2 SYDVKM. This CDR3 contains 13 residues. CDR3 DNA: TGTGCCAGCAGGAAGGGGACAACCTACGAGCAGTACTTC. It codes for CASRKGTTYEQYF.

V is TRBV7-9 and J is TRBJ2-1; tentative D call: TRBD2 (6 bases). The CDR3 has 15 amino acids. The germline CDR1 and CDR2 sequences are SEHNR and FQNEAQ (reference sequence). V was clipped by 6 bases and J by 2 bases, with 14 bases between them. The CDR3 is CASSGAGPPYNEQFF. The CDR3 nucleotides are TGTGCCAGCAGTGGAGCGGGCCCCCCCTACAATGAGCAGTTCTTC. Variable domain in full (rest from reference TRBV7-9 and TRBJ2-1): DTGVSQNPRHKITKRGQNVTFRCDPISEHNRLYWYRQTLGQGPEFLTYFQNEAQLEKSRLLSDRFSAERPKGSFSTLEIQRTEQGDSAMYLCASSGAGPPYNEQFFGPGTRLTVL.

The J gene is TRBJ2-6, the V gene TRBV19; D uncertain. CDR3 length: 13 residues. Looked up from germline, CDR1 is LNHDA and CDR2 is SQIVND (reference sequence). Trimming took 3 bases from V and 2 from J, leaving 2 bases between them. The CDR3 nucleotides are TGTGCCAGTAGTATTCCTGGGGCCAACGTCCTGACTTTC. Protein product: CASSIPGANVLTF.

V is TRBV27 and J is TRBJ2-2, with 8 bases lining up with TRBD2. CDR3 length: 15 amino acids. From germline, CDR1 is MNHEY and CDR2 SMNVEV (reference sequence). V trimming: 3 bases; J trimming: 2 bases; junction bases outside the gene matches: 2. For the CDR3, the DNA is TGTGCCAGCAGTTTCAGCGGGAGAAACACCGGGGAGCTGTTTTTT. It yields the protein CASSFSGRNTGELFF.

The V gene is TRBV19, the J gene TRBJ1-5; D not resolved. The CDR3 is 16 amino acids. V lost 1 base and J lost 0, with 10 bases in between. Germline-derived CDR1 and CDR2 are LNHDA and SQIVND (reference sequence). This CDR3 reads CASSIAGRTSNQPQHF. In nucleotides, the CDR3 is TGTGCCAGTAGTATAGCAGGACGGACTAGCAATCAGCCCCAGCATTTT. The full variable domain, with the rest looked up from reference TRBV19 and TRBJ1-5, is DGGITQSPKYLFRKEGQNVTLSCEQNLNHDAMYWYRQDPGQGLRLIYYSQIVNDFQKGDIAEGYSVSREKKESFPLTVTSAQKNPTAFYLCASSIAGRTSNQPQHFGDGTRLSIL.